One and the same sample provided the 31 T cell receptor beta chains below, sequenced in a study of cytomegalovirus exposure and HLA in healthy donors. Researchers ran the PCR with 60 Vbeta and 13 Jbeta primers. Produced via immunoSEQ multiplex PCR; TCRdb's table is partial and in-frame only. The profile shows roughly 200,000 clones, 65% to 90% of them singletons. The specimen was PBMCs. Every receptor here comes from a woman in her fifties or sixties in good health and CMV-seronegative.

Points on this clone: Other DNA variants within this sample encode the same CDR3. V usage is TRBV27 and J usage is TRBJ2-7; D gene uncertain. Trimming took 3 bases from V and 2 from J, leaving 8 bases between them. Germline V gene lookup returns CDR1 MNHEY and CDR2 SMNVEV (reference sequence). The CDR3 totals 13 residues. The DNA of the CDR3 is TGTGCCAGCAGTTTGAGAGGAACCTACGAGCAGTACTTC. As protein: CASSLRGTYEQYF.

The chain has TRBV11-3 and TRBJ2-3; D uncertain. The CDR3 totals 13 residues. Germline V gives CDR1 SGHNT, CDR2 YENEEA. V was clipped by 1 base and J by 5 bases, with 7 bases between them. CDR3 sequence: CASSLGRIDTQYF. The CDR3 nucleotides read TGTGCCAGCAGCTTAGGCAGGATAGATACGCAGTATTTT.

The V call is TRBV29-1, the J call TRBJ2-7; possibly TRBD1 for D (6 bases). Germline lookup yields CDR1 SQVTM and CDR2 ANQGSEA. Trimming shortened V by 3 bases and J by 0 bases, and 6 bases separated the two germline ends. This CDR3 spans 12 amino acids. CDR3 nucleotides: TGCAGCGTTGAGGACAGCTCCTACGAGCAGTACTTC. Encoded protein: CSVEDSSYEQYF.

The chain combines TRBV7-6 with TRBJ2-1, with 7 bases lining up with TRBD1. The CDR3 has 16 amino acids. Looked up from germline, CDR1 is SGHVS and CDR2 is FNYEAQ. Trimming cost V 1 base and J 0 bases; bases outside gene matches: 3. Here the CDR3 reads CASSLVGTASYNEQFF. The CDR3, as DNA: TGTGCCAGCAGCTTAGTGGGGACAGCCTCCTACAATGAGCAGTTCTTC. Filled out from reference TRBV7-6 and TRBJ2-1, the complete variable domain reads GAGVSQSPRYKVTKRGQDVALRCDPISGHVSLYWYRQALGQGPEFLTYFNYEAQQDKSGLPNDRFSAERPEGSISTLTIQRTEQRDSAMYRCASSLVGTASYNEQFFGPGTRLTVL.

This chain uses TRBV27 with TRBJ2-7; weak D call: TRBD2 (6 bases). V was cut by 3 bases and J by 5 bases, with 14 bases left in between. CDR3 length equals 14 residues. CDR1 MNHEY and CDR2 SMNVEV come from the germline V gene (reference sequence). CDR3 sequence reads: CASSFSGVENEQYF. The CDR3 nucleotides are TGTGCCAGCAGTTTTTCGGGAGTCGAGAACGAGCAGTACTTC.

J is TRBJ2-5 and V is TRBV6-5, with 9 positions matching TRBD1. J lost 2 bases, V lost 6 bases, and 4 bases had no gene match. Germline V gene data show CDR1 as MNHEY and CDR2 as SVGAGI. This CDR3 spans 14 amino acids. The CDR3 sequence: CASRAGQGQETQYF. CDR3 DNA sequence: TGTGCCAGCAGGGCTGGACAGGGGCAAGAGACCCAGTACTTC.

In this sample, this clone turned up once. V and J are TRBV5-8 and TRBJ1-5, with 8 positions matching TRBD1. CDR1 is SGHTS and CDR2 is YDEGEE in the germline V gene. The CDR3 consists of 16 residues. Germline trimming cut 2 bases from V and 0 bases from J; bases unmatched to any gene: 4. The CDR3: CASSFVTGGSNQPQHF. The DNA for the CDR3 is TGTGCCAGCAGCTTTGTAACAGGGGGTAGCAATCAGCCCCAGCATTTT. The variable domain in full, completed from reference TRBV5-8 and TRBJ1-5, reads EAGVTQSPTHLIKTRGQQATLRCSPISGHTSVYWYQQALGLGLQFLLWYDEGEERNRGNFPPRFSGRQFPNYSSELNVNALELEDSALYLCASSFVTGGSNQPQHFGDGTRLSIL.

V and J are TRBV18 and TRBJ2-5; 7 bases are a match to TRBD2. The CDR3 runs 15 residues. The V gene end was trimmed by 3 bases and the J gene end by 5 bases; junction bases not matched to a gene: 9. CDR1 is KGHSH and CDR2 is LQKENI in the germline V gene. In DNA form, the CDR3 reads TGTGCCAGCTCACCCCCGACTAGCAGTCTGGAGACCCAGTACTTC. This gives the protein CASSPPTSSLETQYF.

The J gene is TRBJ2-7, the V gene TRBV27; 9 bases are shared with TRBD1. Per germline, CDR1 MNHEY and CDR2 SMNVEV (reference sequence). After removal of 4 bases from V and 5 bases from J, the junction contained 6 bases not matched to a gene. CDR3 length: 14 residues. CDR3 DNA sequence: TGTGCCAGCAGTTCCCCGGGACAGGGTAACGAGCAGTACTTC. Its protein product is CASSSPGQGNEQYF.

The V call is TRBV7-2, the J call TRBJ2-7, with TRBD1 matching over 10 bases. The CDR3 is made up of 13 amino acids. Germline CDR1 SGHTA, CDR2 FQGNSA. The trim removed 4 bases at V and 4 bases at J, leaving 1 base unmatched. The CDR3 is CASSWDRGYEQYF. Here the CDR3 DNA reads TGTGCCAGCAGCTGGGACAGGGGTTACGAGCAGTACTTC.

The CDR3 sequence: CASSQGLAGKENIQYF. In DNA, the CDR3 is TGTGCCAGCAGCCAGGGACTAGCGGGAAAGGAAAACATTCAGTACTTC. The V gene is TRBV13, the J gene TRBJ2-4; 13 positions match TRBD2. Germline-derived CDR1 and CDR2 are PRHDT and FYEKMQ (reference sequence). The CDR3 has 16 amino acids. Losses at the gene ends were 5 bases for V and 5 bases for J; bases not matched to a gene: 6.

The chain combines TRBV28 with TRBJ2-1, with D perhaps TRBD2 (6 bases). Trimming left V 3 bases short and J 5 bases short, with 11 bases between. CDR1 and CDR2 (germline): MDHEN, SYDVKM. The CDR3 runs to 14 residues. The CDR3 DNA reads as TGTGCCAGCAGTTTGATACTAGCAAACAATGAGCAGTTCTTC. Protein sequence: CASSLILANNEQFF. Supplemented by reference TRBV28 and TRBJ2-1, the full variable domain reads DVKVTQSSRYLVKRTGEKVFLECVQDMDHENMFWYRQDPGLGLRLIYFSYDVKMKEKGDIPEGYSVSREKKERFSLILESASTNQTSMYLCASSLILANNEQFFGPGTRLTVL.

The chain joins TRBV2 to TRBJ1-2, with D perhaps TRBD1 (5 bases). This CDR3 has 15 residues. Trimming cost V 5 bases and J 3 bases, with 16 bases left between them. Germline CDR1 and CDR2: SNHLY and FYNNEI. Written as DNA, the CDR3 is TGTGCCAGCAGTCCATCGGCCAGGGCCTACTATGGCTACACCTTC. Its translation: CASSPSARAYYGYTF.

This clone occurred once. This chain links TRBV28 with TRBJ1-5; D unresolved. The CDR3 extends over 12 amino acids. V was cut by 6 bases and J by 8 bases, with 11 bases left in between. CDR1 is MDHEN and CDR2 is SYDVKM in the germline V gene. As DNA, the CDR3 is TGTGCCAGCAGCTCCTTTAGAAAGCCCCAGCATTTT. Its translation: CASSSFRKPQHF.

V and J are TRBV5-1 and TRBJ1-2, with D perhaps TRBD1 (6 bases). From germline, CDR1 is SGHRS and CDR2 YFSETQ. V lost 0 bases, J lost 5 bases, and 11 bases lay in between. The CDR3 loop spans 14 amino acids. This CDR3 is CASSLEGVGYGYTF. In DNA, the CDR3 is TGCGCCAGCAGCTTGGAGGGGGTCGGGTATGGCTACACCTTC.

This clone was recorded a few times. This chain links TRBV7-2 with TRBJ2-1; possible D gene TRBD1, 5 bases. CDR1 is SGHTA, CDR2 FQGNSA, per germline. With 3 bases removed from V and 4 bases from J, the gap between germline ends came to 7 bases. The CDR3 extends over 13 amino acids. The CDR3 sequence is CASSFQGYNEQFF. In DNA, the CDR3 is TGTGCCAGCAGCTTCCAGGGTTACAATGAGCAGTTCTTC.

The V call is TRBV2, the J call TRBJ2-7, with 8 bases lining up with TRBD2. Trimming removed 4 bases from V and 0 bases from J; junction bases left unmatched: 11. Per the germline V gene, CDR1 is SNHLY and CDR2 is FYNNEI. The CDR3 is made up of 17 amino acids. CDR3 sequence reads: CASSGGSSGPSSYEQYF. DNA of the CDR3: TGTGCCAGCAGTGGGGGTTCTAGCGGGCCGAGCTCCTACGAGCAGTACTTC. The full variable domain, rest sourced from reference TRBV2 and TRBJ2-7, is EPEVTQTPSHQVTQMGQEVILRCVPISNHLYFYWYRQILGQKVEFLVSFYNNEISEKSEIFDDQFSVERPDGSNFTLKIRSTKLEDSAMYFCASSGGSSGPSSYEQYFGPGTRLTVT.

The V and J genes are TRBV5-1 and TRBJ2-3, with D possibly being TRBD2 (5 bases). V lost 4 bases, J lost 3 bases, and 9 bases lay in between. Germline CDR1 SGHRS, CDR2 YFSETQ. This CDR3 has 13 residues. The CDR3 DNA is TGCGCCAGCAGCGAGGTAGCGACAGATACGCAGTATTTT. Encoded protein: CASSEVATDTQYF. The whole variable domain, remainder taken from reference TRBV5-1 and TRBJ2-3, is KAGVTQTPRYLIKTRGQQVTLSCSPISGHRSVSWYQQTPGQGLQFLFEYFSETQRNKGNFPGRFSGRQFSNSRSEMNVSTLELGDSALYLCASSEVATDTQYFGPGTRLTVL.

The chain couples TRBV28 to TRBJ2-1; D not resolved. Germline-derived CDR1 and CDR2 are MDHEN and SYDVKM. The CDR3 spans 11 residues. Trimming removed 6 bases from V and 3 bases from J, with 3 bases in between. CDR3 coding DNA: TGTGCCAGCAGCTTCTACAATGAGCAGTTCTTC. It yields the protein CASSFYNEQFF. Filled out from reference TRBV28 and TRBJ2-1, the complete variable domain reads DVKVTQSSRYLVKRTGEKVFLECVQDMDHENMFWYRQDPGLGLRLIYFSYDVKMKEKGDIPEGYSVSREKKERFSLILESASTNQTSMYLCASSFYNEQFFGPGTRLTVL.

This clone was seen a handful of times. The chain carries TRBV19 and TRBJ1-2, with 7 bases aligning to TRBD1. V lost 10 bases, J lost 7 bases, and 9 bases stayed unmatched. Germline loops: CDR1 LNHDA, CDR2 SQIVND (reference sequence). The CDR3 length is 12 residues. The CDR3 here is CATHAGGGGYTF. CDR3 nucleotides: TGTGCCACCCACGCAGGGGGTGGTGGCTACACCTTC.

V gene TRBV5-6 combines with J gene TRBJ2-7; weak D call: TRBD1 (6 bases). Germline-derived CDR1 and CDR2 are SGHDT and YYEEEE. Trimming cost V 5 bases and J 0 bases, with 21 bases left between them. CDR3 length: 17 amino acids. The CDR3 coding sequence is TGTGCCAGCAGTCCATTTATGGGGACAAAAGACTCCTACGAGCAGTACTTC. Translation: CASSPFMGTKDSYEQYF.

This clone was observed once. The rearrangement links TRBV7-8 to TRBJ2-3; weak D call: TRBD2 (5 bases). The CDR3 is 14 amino acids. Germline-derived CDR1 and CDR2 are SGHVS and FQNEAQ. V shed 1 base and J shed 5 bases, with 10 bases lying between them. The CDR3 is CASSLGRRRDTQYF. For the CDR3, the DNA is TGTGCCAGCAGCTTAGGGAGGAGGAGAGATACGCAGTATTTT.

A remark on this clone: Other DNA sequences of this sample code for an identical CDR3. The V and J genes are TRBV27 and TRBJ1-1; D gene ambiguous. Per germline, CDR1 MNHEY and CDR2 SMNVEV (reference sequence). V was shortened by 2 bases and J by 1 base, with 5 bases between the two germline ends. The CDR3 contains 13 residues. This CDR3 is CASSLRGNTEAFF. The CDR3 DNA sequence: TGTGCCAGCAGTTTACGGGGGAACACTGAAGCTTTCTTT.

The rearrangement links TRBV9 to TRBJ1-2; maybe TRBD1 (5 bases). V was clipped by 0 bases and J by 5 bases, with 17 bases between them. Germline CDR1 is SGDLS and CDR2 is YYNGEE. The CDR3 contains 16 residues. CDR3 in DNA: TGTGCCAGCAGCGTAGCTACGAGGCGGGGGGTTTATGGCTACACCTTC. Amino acids: CASSVATRRGVYGYTF. The complete variable domain, with remaining parts taken from reference TRBV9 and TRBJ1-2, reads DSGVTQTPKHLITATGQRVTLRCSPRSGDLSVYWYQQSLDQGLQFLIQYYNGEERAKGNILERFSAQQFPDLHSELNLSSLELGDSALYFCASSVATRRGVYGYTFGSGTRLTVV.

The chain employs TRBV6-4 and TRBJ2-1, with D possibly TRBD1 on 5 matching bases. CDR3 size: 14 residues. Germline lookup yields CDR1 MRHNA and CDR2 SNTAGT. Trimming stripped 5 bases from V and 4 bases from J, with 12 bases between. The CDR3 loop reads CASSTSRDYNEQFF. CDR3 nucleotide sequence: TGTGCCAGCAGTACTTCCAGGGATTACAATGAGCAGTTCTTC.

V gene TRBV4-1 combines with J gene TRBJ2-7; maybe TRBD2 (6 bases). This CDR3 has 17 amino acids. The V gene lost 0 bases and the J gene lost 0 bases, with 15 bases spanning the gap. CDR1 is MGHRA and CDR2 is YSYEKL in the germline V gene. This CDR3 reads CASSQDHGGPLSYEQYF. CDR3 in DNA: TGCGCCAGCAGCCAAGATCACGGGGGTCCTCTCTCCTACGAGCAGTACTTC.

This clone occurred once. This chain's CDR3 is CASSLAVSTNEQYF. In nucleotides, the CDR3 is TGCGCCAGCAGCTTGGCCGTGTCTACTAACGAGCAGTACTTC. The V gene is TRBV5-1, the J gene TRBJ2-7; D is unclear. The CDR3 contains 14 residues. Germline loops: CDR1 SGHRS, CDR2 YFSETQ. V was trimmed by 0 bases and J by 5 bases, leaving 12 bases between them.

This clone was observed a handful of times. V and J are TRBV6-1 and TRBJ2-6, with a weak D call TRBD2 (5 bases). The CDR3 contains 15 residues. Germline V lookup: CDR1 MNHNS, CDR2 SASEGT. With 10 bases removed from V and 0 bases from J, the gap between germline ends came to 13 bases. CDR3 region: CATSGKGSGANVLTF. The CDR3 DNA reads as TGTGCCACCTCGGGGAAAGGCTCTGGGGCCAACGTCCTGACTTTC.

CDR3 coding DNA: TGTGCCAGTAGTTACACAGGGACAGGCACTAATGAAAAACTGTTTTTT. This codes for CASSYTGTGTNEKLFF. The J gene is TRBJ1-4, the V gene TRBV19; 8 nucleotides match TRBD1. Trimming took 5 bases from V and 2 from J; bases not matched to a gene: 7. This CDR3 is built from 16 residues. Per the germline V gene, CDR1 is LNHDA and CDR2 is SQIVND (reference sequence). Using reference TRBV19 and TRBJ1-4 for the parts outside the CDR3, the full variable domain is DGGITQSPKYLFRKEGQNVTLSCEQNLNHDAMYWYRQDPGQGLRLIYYSQIVNDFQKGDIAEGYSVSREKKESFPLTVTSAQKNPTAFYLCASSYTGTGTNEKLFFGSGTQLSVL.

V and J are TRBV5-4 and TRBJ2-5; D gene ambiguous. The DNA matches TRBJ2-7 better at its end, which makes the J call doubtful. Germline CDR1 reads SGHNT; CDR2 reads YYREEE (reference sequence). The CDR3 has 15 amino acids. CDR3 DNA: TGTGCCAGCAGCTTGGACAGCTATCGAAACGACGAGCAGTACTTC. This sequence encodes CASSLDSYRNDEQYF.

The rearrangement joins TRBV6-6 to TRBJ2-3, with 8 bases fitting TRBD1. The germline V gene encodes CDR1 MNHNY and CDR2 SVGAGI (reference sequence). V shed 5 bases and J 10 bases; nucleotides not matched to a gene: 5. This CDR3 spans 12 amino acids. The CDR3 nucleotides are TGTGCCAGCAGTGACGGACAGGGAGCGCAGTATTTT. Its protein is CASSDGQGAQYF.